This T cell receptor (beta chain) was captured by sequencing in a study of blood T cell repertoires in COVID-19. Background on the study: PBMCs, B-cell-depleted T cells, or T cells provided the cDNA or gDNA that made up the material.

This clone has ten or more counts. Authors' processing steps: Cell counts per sample came from amplifying reference gene primers. Measured with immunoSEQ multiplex PCR; TCRdb has only the in-frame clones, and not every one. V and J calls and clone size follow that table, whereas D and trimming were derived from the DNA. The profile shows 250,000 to 300,000 clones, around 81% of them singletons. Germline V gene sequence: CDR1 SGHRS, CDR2 YFSETQ. The CDR3 has 14 residues. V gave up 1 base and J gave up 4 bases; unmatched junction bases: 4. Sequences were obtained from peripheral blood. The chain carries TRBV5-1 and TRBJ2-7; 8 positions agree with TRBD1. The TCR was taken from a woman in her fifties or sixties with active or convalescent COVID-19. The CDR3, as DNA: TGCGCCAGCAGCTTGCTCGACAGGGGTTACGAGCAGTACTTC. Translated, it gives CASSLLDRGYEQYF.